Below, one T cell receptor beta chain is given with its context. Trimming took off 5 bases at V and 3 bases at J, with 14 bases between the two ends. This CDR3 contains 15 residues. CDR1 SGHVS and CDR2 FQNEAQ come from the germline V gene. These data are taken from a study of blood T cell repertoires in COVID-19. Data came from immunoSEQ multiplex PCR; TCRdb stores just in-frame clones and leaves some out. The data hold approximately 280,000 clones, with almost 90% observed a single time. Sample: PBMCs or T cells enriched from blood (not recorded which). The chain couples TRBV7-8 to TRBJ1-3; a possible D gene is TRBD1 (6 bases). This receptor was identified in a woman aged 18-29 years with acute COVID-19. The CDR3 reads CASSGRTVVGNTIYF. The DNA of the CDR3 is TGTGCCAGCAGCGGACGGACAGTCGTTGGAAACACCATATATTTT.